This T cell receptor (beta chain) was profiled in a study of OX40 agonist ivuxolimab in advanced cancers. Study as a whole: An agonistic human IgG2 monoclonal antibody against OX40 (CD134) was given. Previous treatment with anti-PD-1, anti-PD-L1 or anti-CTLA-4 therapy was allowed; 35% to 50% had received some.

Clones were sequenced by immunoSEQ multiplex PCR, and TCRdb holds only the in-frame ones, with some missing. The table records around 58,000 clones, more than 75% of them present only once. This CDR3 is built from 15 residues. Germline V CDR1 and CDR2: MNHEY, SVGAGI. With V trimmed by 2 bases and J by 4 bases, 5 bases remained unmatched. Sampling times: baseline, cycle 4 day 1, cycle 7 day 1. The V call is TRBV6-5, the J call TRBJ2-7; 10 nucleotides agree with TRBD1. This sequence originates from an adult with an advanced solid tumor such as melanoma, head and neck, liver or kidney cancer. Here the sequenced sample was CD4+ or CD8+ T cells sorted from blood, taken in a trial of the OX40 agonist ivuxolimab. CDR3 sequence: CASSYETGGAYEQYF. The CDR3 DNA sequence: TGTGCCAGCAGTTACGAGACAGGGGGCGCTTACGAGCAGTACTTC.